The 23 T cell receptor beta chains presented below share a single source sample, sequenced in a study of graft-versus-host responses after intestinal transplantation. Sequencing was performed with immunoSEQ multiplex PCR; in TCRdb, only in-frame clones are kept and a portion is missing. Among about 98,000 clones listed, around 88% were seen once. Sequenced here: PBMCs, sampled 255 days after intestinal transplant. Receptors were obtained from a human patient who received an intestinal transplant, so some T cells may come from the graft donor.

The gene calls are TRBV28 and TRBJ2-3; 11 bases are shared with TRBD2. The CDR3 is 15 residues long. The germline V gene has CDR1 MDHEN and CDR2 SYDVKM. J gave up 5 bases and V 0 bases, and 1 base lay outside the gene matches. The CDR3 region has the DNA TGTGCCAGCAGTTTATGGACTAGCGGGGTAGATACGCAGTATTTT. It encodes CASSLWTSGVDTQYF.

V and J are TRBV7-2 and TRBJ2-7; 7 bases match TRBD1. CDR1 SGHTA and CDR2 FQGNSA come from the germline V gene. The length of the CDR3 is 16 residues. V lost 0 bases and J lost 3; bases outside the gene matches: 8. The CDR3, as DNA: TGTGCCAGCAGCTTAGCAAGGGGGCAGGGAGTCTACGAGCAGTACTTC. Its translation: CASSLARGQGVYEQYF. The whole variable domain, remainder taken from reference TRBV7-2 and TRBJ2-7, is GAGVSQSPSNKVTEKGKDVELRCDPISGHTALYWYRQSLGQGLEFLIYFQGNSAPDKSGLPSDRFSAERTGGSVSTLTIQRTQQEDSAVYLCASSLARGQGVYEQYFGPGTRLTVT.

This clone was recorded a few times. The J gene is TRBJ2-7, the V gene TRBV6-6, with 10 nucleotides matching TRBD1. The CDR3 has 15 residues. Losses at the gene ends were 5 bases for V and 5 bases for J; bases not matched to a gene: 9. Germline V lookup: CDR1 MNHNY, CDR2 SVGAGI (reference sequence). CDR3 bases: TGTGCCAGCAGTACGACCGGGACAGGGGTCGACGAGCAGTACTTC. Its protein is CASSTTGTGVDEQYF.

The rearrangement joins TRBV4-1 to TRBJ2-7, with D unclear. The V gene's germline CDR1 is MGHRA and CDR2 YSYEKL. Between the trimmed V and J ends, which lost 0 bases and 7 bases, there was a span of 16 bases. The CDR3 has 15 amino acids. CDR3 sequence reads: CASSQDRPIPDEQYV. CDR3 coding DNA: TGCGCCAGCAGCCAAGATCGGCCAATACCGGATGAGCAGTACGTC.

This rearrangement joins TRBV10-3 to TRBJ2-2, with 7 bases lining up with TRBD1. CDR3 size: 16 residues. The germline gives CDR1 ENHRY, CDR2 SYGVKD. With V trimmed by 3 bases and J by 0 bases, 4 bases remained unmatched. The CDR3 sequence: CAISDHGQANTGELFF. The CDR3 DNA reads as TGTGCCATCAGTGACCACGGACAGGCGAACACCGGGGAGCTGTTTTTT.

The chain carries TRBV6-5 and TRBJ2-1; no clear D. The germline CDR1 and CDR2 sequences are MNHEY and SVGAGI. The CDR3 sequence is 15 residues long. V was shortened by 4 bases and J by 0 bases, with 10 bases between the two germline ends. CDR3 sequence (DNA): TGTGCCAGCAGTTCCAGGATCTTCTCCTACAATGAGCAGTTCTTC. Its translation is CASSSRIFSYNEQFF.

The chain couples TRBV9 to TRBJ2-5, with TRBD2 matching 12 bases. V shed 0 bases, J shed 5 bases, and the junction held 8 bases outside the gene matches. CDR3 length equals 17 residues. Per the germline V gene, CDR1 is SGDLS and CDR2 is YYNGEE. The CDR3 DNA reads TGTGCCAGCAGCGTAGATCCTAGCGGGGGGGCTTTGGAGACCCAGTACTTC. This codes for CASSVDPSGGALETQYF. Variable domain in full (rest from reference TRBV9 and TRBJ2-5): DSGVTQTPKHLITATGQRVTLRCSPRSGDLSVYWYQQSLDQGLQFLIQYYNGEERAKGNILERFSAQQFPDLHSELNLSSLELGDSALYFCASSVDPSGGALETQYFGPGTRLLVL.

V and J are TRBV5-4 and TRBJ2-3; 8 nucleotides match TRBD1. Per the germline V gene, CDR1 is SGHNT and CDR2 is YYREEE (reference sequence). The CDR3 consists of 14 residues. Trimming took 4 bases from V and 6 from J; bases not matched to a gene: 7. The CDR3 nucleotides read TGTGCCAGCAGCCTGACAGGGGCGGGCGATACGCAGTATTTT. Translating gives CASSLTGAGDTQYF.

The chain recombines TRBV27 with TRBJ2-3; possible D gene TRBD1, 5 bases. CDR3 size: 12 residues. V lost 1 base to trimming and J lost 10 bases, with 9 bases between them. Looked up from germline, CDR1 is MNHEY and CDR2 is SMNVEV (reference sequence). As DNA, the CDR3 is TGTGCCAGCAGTTTATTAGACAGTGCGCAGTATTTT. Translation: CASSLLDSAQYF.

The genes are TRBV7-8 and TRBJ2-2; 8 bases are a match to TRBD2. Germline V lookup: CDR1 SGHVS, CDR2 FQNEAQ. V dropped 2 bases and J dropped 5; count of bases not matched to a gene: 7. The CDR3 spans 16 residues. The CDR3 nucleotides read TGTGCCAGCAGCTTATTGTCGTCGGGGGGGACCGGGGAGCTGTTTTTT. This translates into CASSLLSSGGTGELFF.

Here the CDR3 reads CASRVHTGGSSYEQYF. Here the CDR3 DNA reads TGTGCCAGCAGGGTACACACGGGAGGCTCCTCCTACGAGCAGTACTTC. J is TRBJ2-7 and V is TRBV5-5; 7 bases line up with TRBD2. J gave up 0 bases and V 5 bases, and 11 bases lay outside the gene matches. This CDR3 comprises 16 residues. Looked up from germline, CDR1 is SGHKS and CDR2 is YYEKEE (reference sequence).

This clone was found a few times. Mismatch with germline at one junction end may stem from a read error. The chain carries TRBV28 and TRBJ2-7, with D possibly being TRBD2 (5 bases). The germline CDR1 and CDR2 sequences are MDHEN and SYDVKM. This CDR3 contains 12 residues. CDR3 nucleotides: TGTGCCAGCAGTTTTTCCGGTCGCTCAGGACTCTTC. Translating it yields CASSFSGRSGLF.

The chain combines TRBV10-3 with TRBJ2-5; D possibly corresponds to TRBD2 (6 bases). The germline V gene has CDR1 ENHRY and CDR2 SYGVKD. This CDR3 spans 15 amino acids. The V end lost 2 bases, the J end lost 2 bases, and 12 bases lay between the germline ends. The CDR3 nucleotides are TGTGCCATCAGTGAGGATCTAGCGCTTCAAGAGACCCAGTACTTC. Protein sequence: CAISEDLALQETQYF.

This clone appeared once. The CDR3 DNA reads as TGTGCCAGCTCACCCCAGCAGGCTCCCGGGGAGCTGTTTTTT. Encoded protein: CASSPQQAPGELFF. This chain uses TRBV18 with TRBJ2-2; D ambiguous. With 3 bases removed from V and 6 bases from J, the gap between germline ends came to 11 bases. The CDR3 length is 14 residues. Germline CDR1 KGHSH, CDR2 LQKENI. The variable domain in full, completed from reference TRBV18 and TRBJ2-2, reads NAGVMQNPRHLVRRRGQEARLRCSPMKGHSHVYWYRQLPEEGLKFMVYLQKENIIDESGMPKERFSAEFPKEGPSILRIQQVVRGDSAAYFCASSPQQAPGELFFGEGSRLTVL.

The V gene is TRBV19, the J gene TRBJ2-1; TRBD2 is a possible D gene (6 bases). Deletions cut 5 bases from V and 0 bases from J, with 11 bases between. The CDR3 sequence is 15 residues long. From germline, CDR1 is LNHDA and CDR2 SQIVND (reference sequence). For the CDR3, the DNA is TGTGCCAGTAGTGAGGCGGGGAGCTCCTACAATGAGCAGTTCTTC. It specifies CASSEAGSSYNEQFF.

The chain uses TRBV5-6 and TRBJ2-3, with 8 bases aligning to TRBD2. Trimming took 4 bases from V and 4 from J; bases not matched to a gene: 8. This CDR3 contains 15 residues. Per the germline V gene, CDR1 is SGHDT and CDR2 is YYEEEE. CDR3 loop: CASSPHGGGPDTQYF. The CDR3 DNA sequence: TGTGCCAGCAGCCCCCACGGGGGGGGCCCAGATACGCAGTATTTT.

The CDR3 spells CASSISGGPRDTQYF. The CDR3 coding sequence is TGTGCCAGTAGTATAAGCGGGGGGCCAAGAGATACGCAGTATTTT. The V and J genes are TRBV19 and TRBJ2-3; 9 bases are shared with TRBD2. Germline CDR1 is LNHDA and CDR2 is SQIVND (reference sequence). With 2 bases clipped from V and 5 bases from J, the junction kept 5 bases outside the gene matches. CDR3 length: 15 amino acids.

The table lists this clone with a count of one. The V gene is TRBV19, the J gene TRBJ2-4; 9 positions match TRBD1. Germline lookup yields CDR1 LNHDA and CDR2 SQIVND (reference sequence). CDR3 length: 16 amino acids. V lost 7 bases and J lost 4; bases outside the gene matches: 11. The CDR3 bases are TGTGCCAGTACCACCCCAGGAGGGACAGGGAAAAACATTCAGTACTTC. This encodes CASTTPGGTGKNIQYF.

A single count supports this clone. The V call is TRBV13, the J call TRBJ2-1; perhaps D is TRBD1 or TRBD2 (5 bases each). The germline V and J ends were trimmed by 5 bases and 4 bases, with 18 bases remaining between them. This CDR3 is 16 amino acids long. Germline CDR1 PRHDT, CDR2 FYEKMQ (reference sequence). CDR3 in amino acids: CASSRTRDLLYNEQFF. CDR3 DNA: TGTGCCAGCAGCCGTACCCGGGACCTTCTGTACAATGAGCAGTTCTTC.

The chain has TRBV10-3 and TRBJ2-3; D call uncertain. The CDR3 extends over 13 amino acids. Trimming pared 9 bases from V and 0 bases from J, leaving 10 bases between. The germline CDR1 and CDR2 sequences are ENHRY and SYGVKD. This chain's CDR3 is CAIGQASTDTQYF. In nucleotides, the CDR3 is TGTGCCATAGGGCAGGCAAGCACAGATACGCAGTATTTT.

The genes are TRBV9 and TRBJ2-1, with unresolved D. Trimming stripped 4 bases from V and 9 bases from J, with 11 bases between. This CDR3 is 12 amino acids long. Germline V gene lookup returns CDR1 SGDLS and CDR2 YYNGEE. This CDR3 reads CASSPHGSEQFF. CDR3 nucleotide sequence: TGTGCCAGCAGCCCCCACGGAAGTGAGCAGTTCTTC.

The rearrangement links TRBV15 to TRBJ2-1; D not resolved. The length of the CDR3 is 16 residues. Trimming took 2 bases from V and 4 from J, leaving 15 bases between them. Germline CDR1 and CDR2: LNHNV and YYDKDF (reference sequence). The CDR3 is CATSRPSPEPYNEQFF. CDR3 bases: TGTGCCACCAGCAGACCTTCGCCTGAACCTTACAATGAGCAGTTCTTC.

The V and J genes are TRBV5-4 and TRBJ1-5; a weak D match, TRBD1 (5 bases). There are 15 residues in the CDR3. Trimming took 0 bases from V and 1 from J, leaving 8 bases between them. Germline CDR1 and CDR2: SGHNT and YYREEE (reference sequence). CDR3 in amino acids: CASSLAGESNQPQHF. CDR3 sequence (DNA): TGTGCCAGCAGCTTGGCGGGGGAGAGCAATCAGCCCCAGCATTTT.